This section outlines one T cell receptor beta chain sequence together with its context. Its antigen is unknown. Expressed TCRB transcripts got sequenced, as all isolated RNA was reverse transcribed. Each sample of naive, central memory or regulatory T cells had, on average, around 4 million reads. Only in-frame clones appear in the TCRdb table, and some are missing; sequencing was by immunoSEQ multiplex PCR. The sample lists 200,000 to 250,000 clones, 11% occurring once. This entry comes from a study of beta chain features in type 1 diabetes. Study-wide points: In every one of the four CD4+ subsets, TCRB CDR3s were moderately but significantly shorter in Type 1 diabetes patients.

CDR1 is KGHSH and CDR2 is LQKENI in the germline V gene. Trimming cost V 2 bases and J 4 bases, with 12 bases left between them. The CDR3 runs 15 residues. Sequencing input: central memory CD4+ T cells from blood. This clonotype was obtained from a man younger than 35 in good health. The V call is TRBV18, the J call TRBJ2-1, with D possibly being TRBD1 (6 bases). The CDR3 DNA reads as TGTGCCAGCTCACCAATGGCAGGGGCATACAATGAGCAGTTCTTC. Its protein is CASSPMAGAYNEQFF. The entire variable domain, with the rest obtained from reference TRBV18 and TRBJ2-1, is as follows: NAGVMQNPRHLVRRRGQEARLRCSPMKGHSHVYWYRQLPEEGLKFMVYLQKENIIDESGMPKERFSAEFPKEGPSILRIQQVVRGDSAAYFCASSPMAGAYNEQFFGPGTRLTVL.